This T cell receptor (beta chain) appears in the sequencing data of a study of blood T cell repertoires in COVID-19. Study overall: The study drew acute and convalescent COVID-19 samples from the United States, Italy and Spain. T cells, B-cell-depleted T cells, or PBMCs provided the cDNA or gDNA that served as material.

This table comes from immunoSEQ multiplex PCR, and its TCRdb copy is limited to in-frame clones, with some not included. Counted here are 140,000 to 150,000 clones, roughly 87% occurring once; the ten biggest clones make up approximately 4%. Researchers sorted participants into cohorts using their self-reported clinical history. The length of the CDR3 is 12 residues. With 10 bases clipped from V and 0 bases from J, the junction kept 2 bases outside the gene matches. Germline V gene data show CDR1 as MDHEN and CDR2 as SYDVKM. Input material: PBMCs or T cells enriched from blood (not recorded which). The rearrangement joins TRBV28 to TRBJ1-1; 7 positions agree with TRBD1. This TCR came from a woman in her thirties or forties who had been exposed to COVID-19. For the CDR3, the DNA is TGTGCCACGGGACAGATGAACACTGAAGCTTTCTTT. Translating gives CATGQMNTEAFF.